This section outlines one T cell receptor beta chain sequence together with its context. The sample originates from a study of human T cells and chemical hapten exposure. In the source study's methods: Sample TCR totals centred on a median of approximately 95,000, ranging roughly 20,000 to 690,600. TCRdb reprocessed the RACE reads via MiXCR and lists one record per CDR3 protein. For this entry, the V and J calls and clone size follow TCRdb and not the study's own pipeline. The profile shows some 43,000 distinct CDR3 sequences, just under 4% of them singletons. Time point: patch test 1, 2 weeks after DPC sensitization. The treatment: therapeutic diphenylcyclopropenone sensitization with weekly scalp DPC. Blood, whole and unfractionated, served as the source for total RNA extraction. The receptor's source is a man aged 50 to 59 with alopecia areata. Some clones in this sample may be carry-over from other donors' samples. Sequencing was performed on whole blood, taken in connection with sensitization to the hapten diphenylcyclopropenone (DPC).

The CDR3 is CAISDSGRGGTDTQYF. The CDR3 nucleotides read TGTGCCATCAGTGATTCGGGAAGGGGGGGCACAGATACGCAGTATTTT. V usage is TRBV10-3 and J usage is TRBJ2-3, with D perhaps assigned TRBD1 or TRBD2 (6 bases each). This CDR3 spans 16 amino acids. The germline CDR1 and CDR2 sequences are ENHRY and SYGVKD. The V and J ends lost 3 bases and 1 base respectively, with 14 bases between them.